A selection of T cell receptor beta chains follows, all from one sample in a study of blood T cell repertoires in COVID-19. The protocol was immunoSEQ multiplex PCR, while the TCRdb copy is restricted to in-frame clones and leaves out a portion. The sample holds 69,000 or so clones, around 90% seen once. Sequencing was carried out using peripheral blood. These receptors all stem from a man aged 50 to 60 with acute or convalescent COVID-19. Both conserved end residues are part of each CDR3. A D gene is named only where the DNA matches it firmly.

V: TRBV5-1
D: NA
J: TRBJ1-1
CDR3: CASSSQGMNTEAFF

V: TRBV27
D: TRBD1
J: TRBJ2-3
CDR3: CASSLGTGAHTDTQYF

V: TRBV25-1
D: NA
J: TRBJ1-3
CDR3: CASSELLAGLEGNTIYF

V: TRBV6-6
D: TRBD1
J: TRBJ1-5
CDR3: CASSYDRAYQPQHF

V: TRBV7-6
D: NA
J: TRBJ2-6
CDR3: CASSHDRFSGANVLTF

V: TRBV6-2/TRBV6-3
D: NA
J: TRBJ2-5
CDR3: CASSRTGGGETQYF

V: TRBV6-5
D: TRBD2
J: TRBJ2-2
CDR3: CASRGAGVGELFF

V: TRBV4-1
D: NA
J: TRBJ1-1
CDR3: CASLGGAEAFF

V: TRBV7-8
D: TRBD1
J: TRBJ1-1
CDR3: CASSFPDRGTEAFF

V: TRBV6-5
D: TRBD2
J: TRBJ2-7
CDR3: CASRWTSAIYEQYF

V: TRBV4-3
D: NA
J: TRBJ2-7
CDR3: CASSTHRGYEQYF

V: TRBV13
D: TRBD1
J: TRBJ2-3
CDR3: CASSFRAGGTDTQYF

V: TRBV21-1
D: NA
J: TRBJ2-7
CDR3: CASSKMLAGKGLEQYF

V: TRBV21-1
D: NA
J: TRBJ2-7
CDR3: CASSKRVAVDEQYF

V: TRBV24-1
D: TRBD2
J: TRBJ2-1
CDR3: CATSDSSGLAGYNEQFF

V: TRBV7-8
D: TRBD2
J: TRBJ2-3
CDR3: CASSPQAGAGRGTQYF

V: TRBV19
D: NA
J: TRBJ2-7
CDR3: CASSIGGFRSEQYF

V: TRBV11-3
D: TRBD2
J: TRBJ2-3
CDR3: CASSSSGRAFGADTQYF

V: TRBV7-9
D: NA
J: TRBJ2-5
CDR3: CASSSPSGQETQYF

V: TRBV6-5
D: NA
J: TRBJ1-2
CDR3: CASERGVSDGYTF

V: TRBV11-2
D: TRBD1
J: TRBJ2-7
CDR3: CASSLSRDSYYEQYF

V: TRBV4-2
D: TRBD2
J: TRBJ2-7
CDR3: CASSQTSGSQGQYF

V: TRBV10-2
D: NA
J: TRBJ1-5
CDR3: CASSDHARGYSNQPQHF

V: TRBV5-1
D: NA
J: TRBJ1-2
CDR3: CASSATVTYGYTF

V: TRBV6-4
D: NA
J: TRBJ1-1
CDR3: CASRKTDRNTEAFF

V: TRBV15
D: NA
J: TRBJ1-3
CDR3: CATSRAGDTIYF

V: TRBV11-2
D: NA
J: TRBJ2-7
CDR3: CASSVTYEQYF

V: TRBV7-6
D: NA
J: TRBJ2-1
CDR3: CASSSIYRSVNNEQFF

V: TRBV12-3/TRBV12-4
D: NA
J: TRBJ2-7
CDR3: CASSPSSYEQYF

V: TRBV5-8
D: NA
J: TRBJ1-5
CDR3: CASSQTDSNQPQHF

V: TRBV27
D: TRBD2
J: TRBJ2-7
CDR3: CASQSLAGVVEQYF

V: TRBV9
D: NA
J: TRBJ1-6
CDR3: CASSVGQQFISPLHF

V: TRBV9
D: TRBD2
J: TRBJ2-3
CDR3: CASSVGSSGRYTDTQYF

V: TRBV21-1
D: NA
J: TRBJ1-1
CDR3: CASSSLGSEDVNTEAFF

V: TRBV30
D: NA
J: TRBJ2-7
CDR3: CAWSRLDYEQYF

V: TRBV6-4
D: NA
J: TRBJ2-1
CDR3: CASSVRQSYNEQFF

V: TRBV3-1/TRBV3-2
D: TRBD2
J: TRBJ2-7
CDR3: CASSRTSGSIYEQYF